This TCR beta chain derives from a study of shared clonotypes between healthy human individuals. V was cut by 5 bases and J by 6 bases, with 21 bases left in between. Per the germline V gene, CDR1 is SGHNT and CDR2 is YYREEE (reference sequence). This CDR3 spans 15 amino acids. Naive CD8 cells lacked CD45RO and underwent positive selection for CCR7, leaving out terminally differentiated effector memory CD45RA+ cells. Profiled with immunoSEQ multiplex PCR; TCRdb holds only in-frame clones, not every one. The profile shows a few hundred thousand clones, 95% of them singletons. The origin of this receptor is a woman in her 30s in good health. The sample taken for sequencing was naive CD8+ T cells sorted from blood. The V call is TRBV5-4, the J call TRBJ2-7; tentatively, D is TRBD1 (5 bases). DNA of the CDR3: TGTGCCAGCAGATACTACGCAGGGTGGAAAGGCGAGCAGTACTTC. Residues: CASRYYAGWKGEQYF.